The source of this T cell receptor beta chain is a study of blood T cell repertoires in COVID-19. Study-level information: Sources were T cells, B-cell-depleted T cells, or PBMCs; the material itself was cDNA or gDNA.

In this sample, this clone turned up once. Generated by immunoSEQ multiplex PCR, the TCRdb table keeps only in-frame clones and is missing some. The profile shows roughly 150,000 clones, approximately 80% of them singletons. The germline gives CDR1 LGHNA, CDR2 YSLEER. V dropped 0 bases and J dropped 8 bases, with 7 bases sitting between them. CDR3 length: 13 amino acids. The rearrangement joins TRBV4-3 to TRBJ1-4; D is unclear. This receptor was obtained from a man aged 55-75 years with acute or convalescent COVID-19. Sequencing input: peripheral blood. CDR3 region: CASSQDLEEKLFF. In DNA, the CDR3 is TGCGCCAGCAGCCAAGATTTAGAGGAAAAACTGTTTTTT.